Presented here are 14 T cell receptor beta chains from one specimen sequenced in a study of beta chain features in type 1 diabetes. The study reverse transcribed the entire isolated RNA, so it sequenced expressed TCRB transcripts. Profiled with immunoSEQ multiplex PCR; TCRdb holds only in-frame clones, not every one. This table holds approximately 470,000 clones, over 25% found once. Source material: naive CD4+ T cells from blood. Source of these receptors: a man younger than 35 in good health.

This chain's CDR3 is CASSQPDTGELFF. In nucleotides, the CDR3 is TGTGCCAGCAGCCAACCGGACACCGGGGAGCTGTTTTTT. This chain uses TRBV4-2 with TRBJ2-2; D not certain. The V gene lost 2 bases and the J gene lost 3 bases, with 4 bases spanning the gap. Per the germline V gene, CDR1 is LGHNA and CDR2 is YNFKEQ. This CDR3 has 13 residues.

The rearrangement joins TRBV27 to TRBJ1-2, with D possibly TRBD1 on 5 matching bases. CDR1 is MNHEY and CDR2 is SMNVEV in the germline V gene (reference sequence). CDR3 length: 15 amino acids. Trimming removed 0 bases at V and 6 bases at J, with 14 bases between. The CDR3 DNA reads as TGTGCCAGCAGTTTATCGGGTAGGGGCGGGGATGGCTACACCTTC. Residues: CASSLSGRGGDGYTF.

The gene calls are TRBV28 and TRBJ2-3, with D unresolved. This CDR3 contains 11 residues. Trimming cost V 5 bases and J 6 bases, with 6 bases left between them. CDR1 is MDHEN and CDR2 is SYDVKM in the germline V gene. The CDR3 DNA reads TGTGCCAGCAGTCATACGGATACGCAGTATTTT. It yields the protein CASSHTDTQYF. Full variable domain (rest looked up from reference TRBV28 and TRBJ2-3): DVKVTQSSRYLVKRTGEKVFLECVQDMDHENMFWYRQDPGLGLRLIYFSYDVKMKEKGDIPEGYSVSREKKERFSLILESASTNQTSMYLCASSHTDTQYFGPGTRLTVL.

V gene TRBV7-9 combines with J gene TRBJ1-5, with TRBD1 as a possible D gene (5 bases). Germline CDR1 and CDR2: SEHNR and FQNEAQ (reference sequence). The CDR3 has 15 residues. The V and J ends lost 2 bases and 2 bases respectively, with 10 bases between them. CDR3 coding DNA: TGTGCCAGCAGCTTAACCGGGGGAGGCAATCAGCCCCAGCATTTT. Protein sequence: CASSLTGGGNQPQHF.

This clone was seen more than once but under ten times. The CDR3 sequence: CASQGSPRTDTQYF. The CDR3, as DNA: TGTGCCAGCCAGGGTAGCCCCCGCACAGATACGCAGTATTTT. This chain links TRBV7-2 with TRBJ2-3; possible D gene TRBD1, 5 bases. Germline CDR1 and CDR2: SGHTA and FQGNSA. With 8 bases removed from V and 1 base from J, the gap between germline ends came to 13 bases. This CDR3 comprises 14 residues.

The chain carries TRBV7-9 and TRBJ2-3; 10 positions agree with TRBD1. The V and J ends lost 5 bases and 5 bases, in that order; junction bases with no gene match: 4. The CDR3 sequence is 14 residues long. CDR1 and CDR2 from the germline V gene are SEHNR and FQNEAQ (reference sequence). This CDR3 is CASSVDRGKDTQYF. The CDR3 nucleotides read TGTGCCAGCAGCGTGGACAGGGGGAAAGATACGCAGTATTTT.

The chain is built from TRBV30 and TRBJ1-5; D unresolved. Trimming stripped 3 bases from V and 0 bases from J, with 6 bases between. The CDR3 is made up of 13 amino acids. Germline CDR1 and CDR2: GTSNPN and SVGIG (reference sequence). The CDR3 DNA sequence: TGTGCCTGGAGAGTAAATAGCAATCAGCCCCAGCATTTT. Protein sequence: CAWRVNSNQPQHF.

This chain links TRBV30 with TRBJ1-3; no reliable D call. Trimming shortened V by 2 bases and J by 0 bases, and 5 bases separated the two germline ends. The CDR3 spans 13 residues. Germline CDR1 and CDR2: GTSNPN and SVGIG (reference sequence). The CDR3 region is CAWSKPSGNTIYF. The CDR3 bases are TGTGCCTGGAGTAAGCCCTCTGGAAACACCATATATTTT.

The V gene is TRBV5-1, the J gene TRBJ2-7; TRBD2 matches 8 bases. J was trimmed by 1 base and V by 4 bases; bases with no gene match: 10. CDR1 is SGHRS and CDR2 is YFSETQ in the germline V gene. The CDR3 has 16 amino acids. The CDR3 DNA is TGCGCCAGCAGCCCTCCCGGCGGCGGGAGGTCCTACGAGCAGTACTTC. As protein: CASSPPGGGRSYEQYF.

A few counts support this clone. The chain is built from TRBV28 and TRBJ2-1; TRBD2 agrees at 13 bases. CDR1 is MDHEN, CDR2 SYDVKM, per germline. The CDR3 is made up of 15 amino acids. The trim removed 4 bases at V and 13 bases at J, leaving 10 bases unmatched. CDR3 residues: CASSSRLAGGKIQFF. For the CDR3, the DNA is TGTGCCAGCAGTTCTCGACTAGCGGGAGGAAAAATTCAGTTCTTC.

This clone has more than one count but fewer than ten. The rearrangement uses TRBV30 and TRBJ1-2; D might be TRBD1 (5 bases). The CDR3 covers 15 residues. Trimming stripped 3 bases from V and 5 bases from J, with 19 bases between. Per germline, CDR1 GTSNPN and CDR2 SVGIG (reference sequence). DNA of the CDR3: TGTGCCTGGAGAGGGACGACGCACGTCAAGTATGGCTACACCTTC. Protein sequence: CAWRGTTHVKYGYTF.

This clone was observed a handful of times. The chain links TRBV14 to TRBJ2-1, with TRBD1 identical over 7 bases. Germline CDR1 and CDR2: SGHDN and FVKESK. The V segment lost 4 bases and the J segment 6 bases; nucleotides outside the gene matches: 6. The CDR3 sequence is 14 residues long. This CDR3 is CASSRDSTFNEQFF. The DNA for the CDR3 is TGTGCCAGCAGCCGGGACAGCACCTTCAATGAGCAGTTCTTC.

In its sample, this clone was seen a few times. The V gene is TRBV6-5, the J gene TRBJ1-2; D gene unclear. The ends were cut back, 0 bases at V and 6 bases at J, with 11 bases in the middle. Germline V CDR1 and CDR2: MNHEY, SVGAGI. The CDR3 runs 14 residues. The CDR3 DNA is TGTGCCAGCAGTTACTCGATCGGGGTTGATGGCTACACCTTC. Its protein product is CASSYSIGVDGYTF.

The chain employs TRBV7-8 and TRBJ1-5; D is unresolved. The CDR3 has 15 residues. V lost 1 base and J 6 bases, leaving 13 bases between the germline ends. The germline gives CDR1 SGHVS, CDR2 FQNEAQ. CDR3 protein: CASSLVGVPGQPQHF. The CDR3 coding sequence is TGTGCCAGCAGCTTAGTTGGAGTCCCCGGTCAGCCCCAGCATTTT.